This record covers a single T cell receptor (beta chain). The CDR3 spans 14 residues. Trimming removed 5 bases from V and 7 bases from J, with 12 bases in between. CDR1 is SGHVS, CDR2 FNYEAQ, per germline. The data belong to a study of T cell responses to AZD1222 COVID-19 vaccine. TCRdb keeps only in-frame clones here, not all; method: immunoSEQ multiplex PCR. The profile covers about 110,000 clones, with roughly 87% appearing a single time and around 3% taken by the ten largest. The V call is TRBV7-6, the J call TRBJ1-6; perhaps TRBD1 as D (5 bases). Sequencing was performed on peripheral blood, taken on day 0 of AZD1222 vaccination. This clonotype was sampled from an adult in good health. This CDR3 reads CASSLGTVNSPLHF. As DNA, the CDR3 is TGTGCCAGCAGCCTTGGGACGGTGAATTCACCCCTCCACTTT.